These 16 T cell receptor beta chains share one sample of origin, sequenced in a study of a mutant IDH1 vaccine in newly diagnosed glioma. Time point reported: week 47, end of study. A single vaccine dose contained 300 ug of mutant IDH1 20-mer peptide, and topical imiquimod was used with it. These receptors have no known antigen. Data came from immunoSEQ multiplex PCR; TCRdb stores just in-frame clones and leaves some out. The data contain about 31,000 clones, around 90% of them singletons. The material sequenced was PBMCs, taken from a glioma patient whose treatment included an IDH1 peptide vaccine. The receptors were sampled from a woman in her thirties or forties with glioma.

The rearrangement joins TRBV19 to TRBJ1-5, with 7 bases fitting TRBD1. The CDR3 runs 15 residues. The ends lost 6 bases at V and 4 bases at J; junction bases unmatched: 9. Germline lookup yields CDR1 LNHDA and CDR2 SQIVND (reference sequence). DNA for the CDR3: TGTGCCAGTAGCTACCCACAGGGGTGGAATCAGCCCCAGCATTTT. Translating gives CASSYPQGWNQPQHF.

This rearrangement joins TRBV7-9 to TRBJ1-3; no clear D. Germline lookup yields CDR1 SEHNR and CDR2 FQNEAQ (reference sequence). V was clipped by 1 base and J by 2 bases, with 12 bases between them. The CDR3 consists of 16 residues. CDR3 DNA sequence: TGTGCCAGCAGCTTAGTCTCAGGTACAACTGGAAACACCATATATTTT. Translated, it gives CASSLVSGTTGNTIYF.

The chain recombines TRBV20-1 with TRBJ1-1; D remains ambiguous. V lost 6 bases and J 1 base, leaving 6 bases between the germline ends. Germline CDR1 DFQATT, CDR2 SNEGSKA (reference sequence). The CDR3 loop spans 11 amino acids. CDR3 nucleotides: TGCAGTGCGGACTGGAACACTGAAGCTTTCTTT. It translates to CSADWNTEAFF.

V is TRBV7-2 and J is TRBJ1-4; D uncertain. The ends were cut back, 5 bases at V and 8 bases at J, with 12 bases in the middle. Germline CDR1 SGHTA, CDR2 FQGNSA. This CDR3 has 13 residues. The CDR3: CASSLGLGEKLFF. The CDR3 coding sequence is TGTGCCAGCAGCCTCGGGCTGGGGGAAAAACTGTTTTTT.

The chain joins TRBV6-4 to TRBJ2-1; D is possibly TRBD1 (6 bases). CDR1 MRHNA and CDR2 SNTAGT come from the germline V gene. The CDR3 is 15 residues long. The V end lost 0 bases, the J end lost 6 bases, and 12 bases lay between the germline ends. DNA of the CDR3: TGTGCCAGCAGTGACTCGCCACAGGGAACCAATGAGCAGTTCTTC. It is translated as CASSDSPQGTNEQFF.

The chain has TRBV27 and TRBJ2-7; D assignment may be TRBD1 or TRBD2 (6 bases each). CDR1 MNHEY and CDR2 SMNVEV come from the germline V gene (reference sequence). Between the trimmed V and J ends, which lost 1 base and 6 bases, there was a span of 10 bases. The length of the CDR3 is 13 residues. Here the CDR3 reads CASSLLGGSEQYF. CDR3 DNA: TGTGCCAGCAGTTTATTAGGGGGGTCCGAGCAGTACTTC.

V and J are TRBV2 and TRBJ2-7; 7 bases match TRBD1. Germline CDR1 SNHLY, CDR2 FYNNEI. The V gene end was trimmed by 6 bases and the J gene end by 0 bases; junction bases not matched to a gene: 5. This CDR3 contains 14 residues. CDR3 bases: TGTGCCAGCAGGGGCGACAGGGTCTCCTACGAGCAGTACTTC. Its protein product is CASRGDRVSYEQYF. Filled out from reference TRBV2 and TRBJ2-7, the complete variable domain reads EPEVTQTPSHQVTQMGQEVILRCVPISNHLYFYWYRQILGQKVEFLVSFYNNEISEKSEIFDDQFSVERPDGSNFTLKIRSTKLEDSAMYFCASRGDRVSYEQYFGPGTRLTVT.

A few counts support this clone. The V call is TRBV19, the J call TRBJ1-2; 8 nucleotides match TRBD1. Germline CDR1 LNHDA, CDR2 SQIVND (reference sequence). The V gene end was trimmed by 10 bases and the J gene end by 3 bases; junction bases not matched to a gene: 13. CDR3 length: 15 residues. The CDR3 loop is CATSPDRGADYGYTF. CDR3 nucleotide sequence: TGTGCCACCTCACCCGACAGGGGAGCGGACTATGGCTACACCTTC.

A remark on this clone: A junction boundary mismatches the germline segment, possibly from a read error. V gene TRBV5-1 combines with J gene TRBJ2-1; 8 nucleotides match TRBD2. CDR1 SGHRS and CDR2 YFSETQ come from the germline V gene. This CDR3 comprises 16 residues. The CDR3: CASSLLSGLAGTSGIF. Written as DNA, the CDR3 is TGCGCCAGCAGCTTGCTGTCTGGGCTAGCGGGTACCAGCGGGATCTTC.

The chain recombines TRBV5-1 with TRBJ1-4, with TRBD1 matching over 8 bases. V gave up 2 bases and J gave up 2 bases; unmatched junction bases: 5. This CDR3 is built from 16 residues. Germline CDR1 SGHRS, CDR2 YFSETQ. Written as DNA, the CDR3 is TGCGCCAGCAGCTTCCAGGGGGCGAAGACTAATGAAAAACTGTTTTTT. Translating it yields CASSFQGAKTNEKLFF.

This chain joins TRBV18 and TRBJ2-5; D is perhaps TRBD2 (5 bases). This CDR3 is built from 15 residues. From germline, CDR1 is KGHSH and CDR2 LQKENI. Deletions cut 3 bases from V and 9 bases from J, with 20 bases between. The CDR3 nucleotides read TGTGCCAGCTCACCCCTGGAGGCCGGAGAAAAGGCCCAGTACTTC. This gives the protein CASSPLEAGEKAQYF. The whole variable domain, filled in from reference TRBV18 and TRBJ2-5, reads NAGVMQNPRHLVRRRGQEARLRCSPMKGHSHVYWYRQLPEEGLKFMVYLQKENIIDESGMPKERFSAEFPKEGPSILRIQQVVRGDSAAYFCASSPLEAGEKAQYFGPGTRLLVL.

The rearrangement uses TRBV19 and TRBJ1-5, with 8 bases fitting TRBD1. The V and J ends lost 10 bases and 6 bases, in that order; junction bases with no gene match: 11. CDR3 size: 14 residues. CDR1 and CDR2 from the germline V gene are LNHDA and SQIVND (reference sequence). The CDR3 DNA sequence: TGTGCCACCAGCCCACAGGGGGAGGTTCAGCCCCAGCATTTT. Encoded protein: CATSPQGEVQPQHF.

CDR3 nucleotides: TGTGCCAGCAGCGTATTGGGGAACACCGGGGAGCTGTTTTTT. It is translated as CASSVLGNTGELFF. The chain combines TRBV9 with TRBJ2-2; no clear D. The CDR3 is 14 residues long. From germline, CDR1 is SGDLS and CDR2 YYNGEE. V was shortened by 1 base and J by 1 base, with 5 bases between the two germline ends.

The V call is TRBV29-1, the J call TRBJ1-4; TRBD1 is a possible D gene (5 bases). The V gene lost 6 bases and the J gene lost 0 bases, with 20 bases spanning the gap. CDR3 size: 17 residues. Germline values: CDR1 SQVTM, CDR2 ANQGSEA. The CDR3, as DNA: TGCAGCGTGCTTTGGGACGGAACAAGAGCAACTAATGAAAAACTGTTTTTT. It yields the protein CSVLWDGTRATNEKLFF.

The chain uses TRBV5-1 and TRBJ2-7; maybe TRBD1 (5 bases). The CDR3 is 14 amino acids. With 7 bases removed from V and 2 bases from J, the gap between germline ends came to 16 bases. CDR1 and CDR2 (germline): SGHRS, YFSETQ. The CDR3 is CASRGHTFTYEQYF. The CDR3 DNA follows: TGCGCCAGCCGAGGACATACTTTCACCTACGAGCAGTACTTC.

The genes are TRBV30 and TRBJ2-3, with a weak D call TRBD2 (6 bases). Between the trimmed V and J ends, which lost 8 bases and 0 bases, there was a span of 15 bases. Germline values: CDR1 GTSNPN, CDR2 SVGIG (reference sequence). CDR3 length: 14 amino acids. The CDR3 DNA follows: TGTGCCACTCGACTGGGGACTAGCACAGATACGCAGTATTTT. This gives the protein CATRLGTSTDTQYF.